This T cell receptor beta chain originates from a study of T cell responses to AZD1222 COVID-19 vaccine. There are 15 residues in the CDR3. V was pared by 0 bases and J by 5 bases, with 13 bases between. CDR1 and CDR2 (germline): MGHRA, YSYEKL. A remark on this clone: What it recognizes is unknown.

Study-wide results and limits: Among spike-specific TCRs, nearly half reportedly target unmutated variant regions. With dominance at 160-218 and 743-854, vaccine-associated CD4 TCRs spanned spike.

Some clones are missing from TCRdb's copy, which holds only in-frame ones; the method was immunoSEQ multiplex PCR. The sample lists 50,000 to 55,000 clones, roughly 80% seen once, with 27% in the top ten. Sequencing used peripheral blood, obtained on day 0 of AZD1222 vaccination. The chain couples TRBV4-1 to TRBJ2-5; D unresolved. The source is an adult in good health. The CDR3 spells CASSQEGGFVETQYF. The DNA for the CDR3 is TGCGCCAGCAGCCAAGAAGGCGGATTCGTGGAGACCCAGTACTTC.